This T cell receptor beta chain was documented in a study of shared clonotypes between healthy human individuals. Whole-study findings and limits: Blood alone was sampled, and tissue repertoires likely differ. Across subsets, estimated richness was generally greater for naive than for memory populations. Sharing of clonotypes among donors was expected to vary with sequencing depth.

Germline V gives CDR1 SGDLS, CDR2 YYNGEE. The CDR3 runs to 15 residues. V was pared by 0 bases and J by 5 bases, with 14 bases between. When replicate PCRs were run on sorted subsets, they used 150 to 250 ng DNA, about 30,000 T cell genomes. Assay: immunoSEQ multiplex PCR; the TCRdb copy retains only in-frame clones and omits some. In the table there are 2 million to 3 million clones, more than 85% of which are singletons. As regards this clone: Its antigen is unidentified.

The chain has TRBV9 and TRBJ1-1; tentative D call: TRBD1 (6 bases). The sequenced material came from naive CD4+ T cells from PBMCs. Subset defined: CD45RA+ positively selected. The source is a man aged 18 to 35 in good health. Some clones in this sample may be carry-over from other donors' samples. CDR3 amino acids: CASSVVASGVTEAFF. The CDR3 DNA is TGTGCCAGCAGCGTAGTGGCTTCAGGGGTTACTGAAGCTTTCTTT.